Below, 11 T cell receptor beta chains from the same sample are listed, as sequenced in a study of blood T cell repertoires in COVID-19. Profiling relied on immunoSEQ multiplex PCR, and the TCRdb table lists in-frame clones only, not all of them. The repertoire consists of about 150,000 clones, with about 90% occurring once and the leading ten covering around 0.55%. The sample was peripheral blood. These receptors were taken from a man in his forties or fifties with acute or convalescent COVID-19.

This chain uses TRBV28 with TRBJ1-2; 8 bases line up with TRBD1. Germline V gene data show CDR1 as MDHEN and CDR2 as SYDVKM. The CDR3 is 14 residues long. J lost 2 bases, V lost 3 bases, and 2 bases had no gene match. The CDR3 DNA reads as TGTGCCAGCAGTTTGAGGACAGGGAACTATGGCTACACCTTC. Translating gives CASSLRTGNYGYTF.

The chain links TRBV11-2 to TRBJ2-7; 8 nucleotides agree with TRBD1. Germline V CDR1 and CDR2: SGHAT, FQNNGV. This CDR3 has 14 residues. V lost 7 bases, J lost 4 bases, and 9 bases stayed unmatched. CDR3 in amino acids: CASTLDRGYYEQYF. In DNA, the CDR3 is TGTGCCAGCACCCTTGACAGGGGATATTACGAGCAGTACTTC.

V gene TRBV5-1 combines with J gene TRBJ2-7, with D tentatively TRBD2 (6 bases). The germline V gene has CDR1 SGHRS and CDR2 YFSETQ. The CDR3 covers 16 residues. The V gene lost 0 bases and the J gene lost 1 base, with 14 bases spanning the gap. This CDR3 is CASSLVVGTGSYEQYF. In DNA form, the CDR3 reads TGCGCCAGCAGCTTGGTAGTCGGGACTGGGTCCTACGAGCAGTACTTC.

This chain links TRBV19 with TRBJ2-5, with 7 bases matching TRBD1. Germline V gene sequence: CDR1 LNHDA, CDR2 SQIVND (reference sequence). This CDR3 comprises 16 residues. V shed 5 bases, J shed 2 bases, and the junction held 11 bases outside the gene matches. In DNA form, the CDR3 reads TGTGCCAGTAGTGCCGACAGGGCACGGATACAAGAGACCCAGTACTTC. Translated, it gives CASSADRARIQETQYF.

The chain couples TRBV19 to TRBJ1-6, with 7 bases matching TRBD1. The CDR3 is made up of 14 amino acids. The J segment lost 10 bases and the V segment lost 3 bases, leaving 6 bases of the junction unmatched. CDR1 is LNHDA and CDR2 is SQIVND in the germline V gene (reference sequence). This CDR3 reads CASSIGQGGSPLHF. The CDR3 DNA follows: TGTGCCAGTAGTATCGGGCAGGGGGGATCACCCCTCCACTTT.

The chain couples TRBV5-1 to TRBJ2-1; 11 bases fit TRBD2. Per the germline V gene, CDR1 is SGHRS and CDR2 is YFSETQ. The length of the CDR3 is 13 residues. The J segment lost 9 bases and the V segment lost 4 bases, leaving 3 bases of the junction unmatched. The CDR3 loop is CASSGTSGSEQFF. CDR3 coding DNA: TGCGCCAGCAGCGGCACTAGCGGGAGTGAGCAGTTCTTC.

The CDR3 DNA follows: TGTGCCAGCAGCGTAGCCAGCGGGACCCGGTCAGATACGCAGTATTTT. This translates into CASSVASGTRSDTQYF. The rearrangement uses TRBV9 and TRBJ2-3; 7 bases line up with TRBD2. Germline V gene data show CDR1 as SGDLS and CDR2 as YYNGEE. The V gene end was trimmed by 0 bases and the J gene end by 4 bases; junction bases not matched to a gene: 8. The CDR3 is made up of 16 amino acids.

The chain uses TRBV5-1 and TRBJ1-1; 8 bases line up with TRBD1. CDR1 and CDR2 (germline): SGHRS, YFSETQ. The CDR3 sequence is 15 residues long. The junction had 2 bases not matched to a gene; V was cut back by 0 bases and J by 1 base. CDR3 DNA sequence: TGCGCCAGCAGCTTGGTACAGGGGGGGAACACTGAAGCTTTCTTT. This sequence encodes CASSLVQGGNTEAFF.

V is TRBV27 and J is TRBJ2-1; no clear D. The ends were cut back, 6 bases at V and 1 base at J, with 13 bases in the middle. Germline values: CDR1 MNHEY, CDR2 SMNVEV (reference sequence). The CDR3 spans 15 residues. CDR3 bases: TGTGCCAGCAGGCCCGGGTGGAGTTCCTACAATGAGCAGTTCTTC. Amino acid sequence: CASRPGWSSYNEQFF.

The chain joins TRBV6-1 to TRBJ2-1; weak D call: TRBD2 (5 bases). Trimming left V 2 bases short and J 3 bases short, with 5 bases between. This CDR3 contains 13 residues. Looked up from germline, CDR1 is MNHNS and CDR2 is SASEGT. Here the CDR3 DNA reads TGTGCCAGCAGTGAAACTAGCTACAATGAGCAGTTCTTC. As protein: CASSETSYNEQFF.

The chain uses TRBV4-2 and TRBJ2-5; 12 nucleotides agree with TRBD2. The ends lost 0 bases at V and 9 bases at J; junction bases unmatched: 8. Germline CDR1 and CDR2: LGHNA and YNFKEQ. The CDR3 is 16 amino acids. The CDR3 protein is CASSQDGTSGPGAQYF. The CDR3 DNA reads as TGTGCCAGCAGCCAAGATGGGACTAGCGGGCCAGGGGCCCAGTACTTC.